The sequence of this TCR beta chain was determined in a study of cytomegalovirus exposure and HLA in healthy donors. Study-level findings and limits: CMV serostatus alone was available as immune exposure information. Using the classifier, cytomegalovirus status was reportedly diagnosed with high specificity and sensitivity.

PCR was performed using 60 Vbeta and 13 Jbeta primers. TCRdb keeps only in-frame clones here, not all; method: immunoSEQ multiplex PCR. The sample consists of some 110,000 clones, roughly 75% of them appearing once. As concerns this clone: Its antigen is currently unknown.

Sequences were obtained from PBMCs. The receptor's source is a man between 35 and 55 years old in good health and CMV-seronegative.

CDR3 loop: CAKPGKSYNEQFF. The CDR3 DNA is TGTGCCAAACCGGGAAAGTCCTACAATGAGCAGTTCTTC. The chain has TRBV21-1 and TRBJ2-1; the DNA was not used to check the table's D call, TRBD2. TRBV21-1 is assigned pseudogene status. This CDR3 is 13 amino acids long.